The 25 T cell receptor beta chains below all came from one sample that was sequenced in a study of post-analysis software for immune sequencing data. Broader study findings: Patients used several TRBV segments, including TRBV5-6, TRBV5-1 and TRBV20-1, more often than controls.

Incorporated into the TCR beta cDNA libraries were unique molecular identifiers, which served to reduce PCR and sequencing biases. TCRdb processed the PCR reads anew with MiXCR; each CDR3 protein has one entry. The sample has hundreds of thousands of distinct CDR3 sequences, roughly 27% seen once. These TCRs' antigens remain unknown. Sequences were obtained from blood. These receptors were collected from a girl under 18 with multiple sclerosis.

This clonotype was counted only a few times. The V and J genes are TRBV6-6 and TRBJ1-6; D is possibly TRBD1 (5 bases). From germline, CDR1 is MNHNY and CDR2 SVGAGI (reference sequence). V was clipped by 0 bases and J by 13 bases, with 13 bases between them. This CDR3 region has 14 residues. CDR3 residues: CASSYSTADPPLHF. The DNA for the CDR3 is TGTGCCAGCAGTTACTCGACAGCCGATCCTCCCCTCCACTTT.

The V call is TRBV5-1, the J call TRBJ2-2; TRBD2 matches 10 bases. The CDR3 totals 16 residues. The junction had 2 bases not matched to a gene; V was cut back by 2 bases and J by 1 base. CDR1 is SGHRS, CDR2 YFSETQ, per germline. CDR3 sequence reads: CASSFLAGENTGELFF. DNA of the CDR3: TGCGCCAGCAGCTTCCTAGCGGGAGAGAACACCGGGGAGCTGTTTTTT.

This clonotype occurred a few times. Here the CDR3 DNA reads TGTGCCAGCAGCCCGGGACTTCCTTACAATGAGCAGTTCTTC. This translates into CASSPGLPYNEQFF. V usage is TRBV11-3 and J usage is TRBJ2-1; D is possibly TRBD2 (6 bases). Trimming left V 5 bases short and J 4 bases short, with 12 bases between. This CDR3 is built from 14 residues. The germline CDR1 and CDR2 sequences are SGHNT and YENEEA.

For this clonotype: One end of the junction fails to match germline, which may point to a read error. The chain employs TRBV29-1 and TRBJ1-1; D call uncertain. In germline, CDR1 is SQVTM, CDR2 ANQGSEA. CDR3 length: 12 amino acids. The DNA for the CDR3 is TGCAGCGTTGAAGTCGGATACACTGAGGCTTTCTTT. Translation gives CSVEVGYTEAFF.

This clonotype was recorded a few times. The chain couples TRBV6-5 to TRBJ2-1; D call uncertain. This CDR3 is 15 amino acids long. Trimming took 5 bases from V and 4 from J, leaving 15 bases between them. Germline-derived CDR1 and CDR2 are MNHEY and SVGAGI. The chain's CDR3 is CASSRPGGRYNEQFF. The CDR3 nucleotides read TGTGCCAGCAGTCGCCCTGGTGGTCGATACAATGAGCAGTTCTTC.

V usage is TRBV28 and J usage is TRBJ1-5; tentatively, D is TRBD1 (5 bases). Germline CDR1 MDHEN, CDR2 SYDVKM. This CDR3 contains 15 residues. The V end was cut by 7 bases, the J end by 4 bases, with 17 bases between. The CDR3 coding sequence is TGTGCCAGCACCTCAACGGGGGATGGTAATCAGCCCCAGCATTTT. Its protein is CASTSTGDGNQPQHF.

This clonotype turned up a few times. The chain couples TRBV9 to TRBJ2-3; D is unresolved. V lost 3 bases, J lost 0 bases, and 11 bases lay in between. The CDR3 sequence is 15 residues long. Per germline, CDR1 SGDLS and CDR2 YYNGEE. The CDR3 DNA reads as TGTGCCAGCAGCGCAAGAGTGGCTAGCACAGATACGCAGTATTTT. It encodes CASSARVASTDTQYF.

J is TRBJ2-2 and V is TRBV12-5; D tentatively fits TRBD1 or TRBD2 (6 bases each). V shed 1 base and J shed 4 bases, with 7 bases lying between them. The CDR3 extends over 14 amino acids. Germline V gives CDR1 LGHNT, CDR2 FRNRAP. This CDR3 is CASGLEGGTGELFF. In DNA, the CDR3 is TGTGCTAGTGGTTTGGAGGGGGGCACCGGGGAGCTGTTTTTT.

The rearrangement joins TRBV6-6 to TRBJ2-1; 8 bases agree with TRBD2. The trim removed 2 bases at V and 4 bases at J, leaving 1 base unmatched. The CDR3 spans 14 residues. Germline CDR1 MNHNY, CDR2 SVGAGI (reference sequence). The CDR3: CASSYGTSYNEQFF. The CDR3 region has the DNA TGTGCCAGCAGTTACGGGACTAGTTACAATGAGCAGTTCTTC.

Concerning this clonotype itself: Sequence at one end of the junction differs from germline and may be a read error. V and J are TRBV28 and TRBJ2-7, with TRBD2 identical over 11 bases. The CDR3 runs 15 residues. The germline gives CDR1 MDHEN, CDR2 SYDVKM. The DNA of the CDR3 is TGTGCCGGCAGAGACCCACTAGCGGGAGCCTACGAGCAGTACTTC. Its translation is CAGRDPLAGAYEQYF.

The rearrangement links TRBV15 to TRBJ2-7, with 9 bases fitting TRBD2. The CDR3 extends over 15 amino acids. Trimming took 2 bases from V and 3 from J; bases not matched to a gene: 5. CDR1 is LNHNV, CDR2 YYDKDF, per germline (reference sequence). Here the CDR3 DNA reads TGTGCCACCAGCAGATGGAGCGGGGGGAGCTACGAGCAGTACTTC. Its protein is CATSRWSGGSYEQYF.

CDR3 DNA sequence: TGTGCCAGCAGTTACGCGTCCTGGGGGTCTGGGGCCAACGTCCTGACTTTC. This codes for CASSYASWGSGANVLTF. The V call is TRBV6-5, the J call TRBJ2-6, with D perhaps TRBD1 or TRBD2 (5 bases each). The V end was cut by 2 bases, the J end by 1 base, with 12 bases between. Germline V gene data show CDR1 as MNHEY and CDR2 as SVGAGI. The CDR3 runs to 17 residues.

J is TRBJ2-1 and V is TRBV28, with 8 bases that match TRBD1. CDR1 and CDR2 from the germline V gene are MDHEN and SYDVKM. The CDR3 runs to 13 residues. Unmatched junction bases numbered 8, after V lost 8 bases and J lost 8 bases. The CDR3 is CASSDRAGDEQFF. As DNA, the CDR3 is TGTGCCAGCTCGGACAGGGCAGGCGATGAGCAGTTCTTC.

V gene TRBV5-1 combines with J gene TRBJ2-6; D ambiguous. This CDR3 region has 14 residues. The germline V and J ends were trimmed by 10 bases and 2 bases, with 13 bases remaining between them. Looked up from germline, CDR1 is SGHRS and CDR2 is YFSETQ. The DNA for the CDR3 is TGCGCCGGCTGCGCAAAAACTGGGGCCAACGTCCTGACTTTC. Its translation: CAGCAKTGANVLTF.

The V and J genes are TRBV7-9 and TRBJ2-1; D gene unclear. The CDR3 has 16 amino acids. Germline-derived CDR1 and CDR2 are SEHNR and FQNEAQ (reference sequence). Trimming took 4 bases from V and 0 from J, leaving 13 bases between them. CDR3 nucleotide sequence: TGTGCCAGCAGCTCCCCGAGCTCCAGCTCCTACAATGAGCAGTTCTTC. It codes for CASSSPSSSSYNEQFF.

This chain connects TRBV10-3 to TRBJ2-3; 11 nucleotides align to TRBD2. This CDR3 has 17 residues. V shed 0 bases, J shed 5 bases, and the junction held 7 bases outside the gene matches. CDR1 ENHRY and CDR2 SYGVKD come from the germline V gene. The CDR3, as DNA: TGTGCCATCAGTGAGTCCACTAGCGGGGGTCTACTAGATACGCAGTATTTT. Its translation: CAISESTSGGLLDTQYF.

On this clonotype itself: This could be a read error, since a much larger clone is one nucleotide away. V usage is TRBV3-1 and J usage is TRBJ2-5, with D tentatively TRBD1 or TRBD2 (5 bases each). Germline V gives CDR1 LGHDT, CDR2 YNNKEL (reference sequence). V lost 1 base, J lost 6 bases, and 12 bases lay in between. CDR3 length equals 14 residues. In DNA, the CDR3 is TGTGCCAGCAGCCAAGGCGGACGGGGCCAGACCCAGTACTTC. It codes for CASSQGGRGQTQYF.

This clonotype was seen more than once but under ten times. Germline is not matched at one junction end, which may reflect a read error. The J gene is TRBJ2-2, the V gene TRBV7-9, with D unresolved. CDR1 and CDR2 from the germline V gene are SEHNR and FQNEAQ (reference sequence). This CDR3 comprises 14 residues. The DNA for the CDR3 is TGTGCCAGCCCCGGTGTTCCGAACATCGGGGAGCTGTTTTTT. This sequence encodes CASPGVPNIGELFF.

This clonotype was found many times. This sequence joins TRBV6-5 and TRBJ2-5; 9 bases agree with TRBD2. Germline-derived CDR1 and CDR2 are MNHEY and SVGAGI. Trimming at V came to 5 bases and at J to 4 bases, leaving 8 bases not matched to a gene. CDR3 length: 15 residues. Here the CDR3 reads CASSHLAGSLETQYF. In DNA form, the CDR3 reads TGTGCCAGCAGTCACCTAGCGGGGAGTCTAGAGACCCAGTACTTC.

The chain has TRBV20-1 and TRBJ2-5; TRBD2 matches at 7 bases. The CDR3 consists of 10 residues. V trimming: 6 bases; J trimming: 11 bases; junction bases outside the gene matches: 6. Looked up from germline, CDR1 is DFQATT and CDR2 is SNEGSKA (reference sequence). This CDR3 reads CSAPLREQYF. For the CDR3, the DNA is TGCAGTGCCCCCCTGCGGGAGCAGTACTTC.

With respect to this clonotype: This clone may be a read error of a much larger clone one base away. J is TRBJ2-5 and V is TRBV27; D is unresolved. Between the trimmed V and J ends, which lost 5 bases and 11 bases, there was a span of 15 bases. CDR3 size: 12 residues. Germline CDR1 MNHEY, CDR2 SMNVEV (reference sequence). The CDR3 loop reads CASSKTANEQYF. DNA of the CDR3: TGTGCCAGCAGTAAAACCGCCAATGAGCAGTACTTC.

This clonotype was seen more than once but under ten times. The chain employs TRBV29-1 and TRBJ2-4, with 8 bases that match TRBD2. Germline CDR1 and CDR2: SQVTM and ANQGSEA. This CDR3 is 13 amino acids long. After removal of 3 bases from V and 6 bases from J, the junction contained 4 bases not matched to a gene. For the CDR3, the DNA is TGCAGCGTTGACCTAAGCGGGAGAAACATTCAGTACTTC. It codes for CSVDLSGRNIQYF.

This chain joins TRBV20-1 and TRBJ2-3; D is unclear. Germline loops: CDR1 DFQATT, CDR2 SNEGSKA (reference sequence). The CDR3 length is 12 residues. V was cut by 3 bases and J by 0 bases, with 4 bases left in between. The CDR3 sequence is CSASWSTDTQYF. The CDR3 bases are TGCAGTGCTAGTTGGAGCACAGATACGCAGTATTTT.

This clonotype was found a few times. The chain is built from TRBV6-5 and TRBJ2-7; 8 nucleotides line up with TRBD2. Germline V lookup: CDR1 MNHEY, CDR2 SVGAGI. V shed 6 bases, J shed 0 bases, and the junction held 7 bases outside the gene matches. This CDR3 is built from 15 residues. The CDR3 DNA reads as TGTGCCAGCAGGACTCGCCTAGCGGGCTCCTACGAGCAGTACTTC. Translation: CASRTRLAGSYEQYF.

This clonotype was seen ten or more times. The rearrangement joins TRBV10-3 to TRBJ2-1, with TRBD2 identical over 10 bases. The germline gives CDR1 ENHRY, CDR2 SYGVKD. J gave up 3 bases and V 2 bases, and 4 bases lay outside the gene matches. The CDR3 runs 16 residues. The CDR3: CAISEPGLAVYNEQFF. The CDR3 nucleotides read TGTGCCATCAGTGAGCCTGGACTAGCGGTCTACAATGAGCAGTTCTTC.